Listed here is a single TCR beta chain. Antigen: not known. Second doses were pooled across both intervals (about 4 or about 12 weeks). Assay used: immunoSEQ multiplex PCR; TCRdb lists only in-frame clones, some missing. In the table there are some 150,000 clones, 85% to 90% of which are singletons. The sample comes from a study of T cell responses to AZD1222 COVID-19 vaccine. Study-level points and caveats: Spike-specific TCR breadth and depth went up after people got two AZD1222 doses. Baseline seropositivity characterized only six AZD1222 recipients. CD4 TCRs associated with vaccination spanned spike, dominating at 160-218 and 743-854.

Source: peripheral blood, taken 28 days after the second AZD1222 dose. The TCR comes from an adult who received the AZD1222 COVID-19 vaccine.

The CDR3 loop reads CASSLLGGTYNEQFF. CDR3 coding DNA: TGTGCCAGCAGCTTACTAGGGGGCACCTACAATGAGCAGTTCTTC. The chain is built from TRBV7-2 and TRBJ2-1; 7 nucleotides align to TRBD1. CDR1 is SGHTA and CDR2 is FQGNSA in the germline V gene. The V gene end was trimmed by 2 bases and the J gene end by 2 bases; junction bases not matched to a gene: 3. The CDR3 runs 15 residues.